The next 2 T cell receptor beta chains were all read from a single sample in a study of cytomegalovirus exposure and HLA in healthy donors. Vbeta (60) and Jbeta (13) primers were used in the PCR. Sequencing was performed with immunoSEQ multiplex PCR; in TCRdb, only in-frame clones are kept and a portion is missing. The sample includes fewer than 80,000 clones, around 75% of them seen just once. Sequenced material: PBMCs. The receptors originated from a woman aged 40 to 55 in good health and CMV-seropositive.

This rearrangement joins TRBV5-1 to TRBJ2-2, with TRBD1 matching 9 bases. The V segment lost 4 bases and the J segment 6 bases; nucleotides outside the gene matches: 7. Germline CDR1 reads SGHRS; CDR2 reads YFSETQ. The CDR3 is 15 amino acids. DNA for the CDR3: TGCGCCAGCAGCCCCGGGACAGGGTTAGCCGGGGAGCTGTTTTTT. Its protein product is CASSPGTGLAGELFF.

As DNA, the CDR3 is TGTGCCAGTAGTATCGCCAGGGTAGATGGCTACACCTTC. It is translated as CASSIARVDGYTF. This chain joins TRBV19 and TRBJ1-2; D perhaps matches TRBD1 (5 bases). The V gene's germline CDR1 is LNHDA and CDR2 SQIVND (reference sequence). The ends were cut back, 3 bases at V and 6 bases at J, with 11 bases in the middle. This CDR3 is built from 13 residues.